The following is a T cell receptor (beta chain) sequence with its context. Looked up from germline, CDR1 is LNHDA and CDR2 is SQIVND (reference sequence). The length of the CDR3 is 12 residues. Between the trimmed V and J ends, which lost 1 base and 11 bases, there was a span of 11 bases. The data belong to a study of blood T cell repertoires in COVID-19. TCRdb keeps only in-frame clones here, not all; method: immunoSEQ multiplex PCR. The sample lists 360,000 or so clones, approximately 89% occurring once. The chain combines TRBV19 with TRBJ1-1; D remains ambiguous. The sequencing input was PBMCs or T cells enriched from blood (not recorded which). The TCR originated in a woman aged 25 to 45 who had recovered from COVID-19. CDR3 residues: CASSIAEKRAFF. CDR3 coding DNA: TGTGCCAGTAGTATAGCGGAAAAGAGGGCTTTCTTT.